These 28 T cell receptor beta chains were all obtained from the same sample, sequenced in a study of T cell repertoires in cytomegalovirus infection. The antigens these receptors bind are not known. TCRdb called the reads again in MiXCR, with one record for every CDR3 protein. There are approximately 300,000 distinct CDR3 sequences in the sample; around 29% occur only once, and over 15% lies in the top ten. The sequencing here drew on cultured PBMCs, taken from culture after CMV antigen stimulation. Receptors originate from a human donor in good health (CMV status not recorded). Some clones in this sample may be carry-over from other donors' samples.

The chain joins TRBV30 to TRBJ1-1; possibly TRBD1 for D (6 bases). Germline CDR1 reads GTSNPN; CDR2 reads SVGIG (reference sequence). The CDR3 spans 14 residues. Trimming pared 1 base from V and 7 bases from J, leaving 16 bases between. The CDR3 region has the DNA TGTGCCTGGAGTGAAGGCCGGGGGCGGGTTGAAGCTTTCTTT. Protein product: CAWSEGRGRVEAFF.

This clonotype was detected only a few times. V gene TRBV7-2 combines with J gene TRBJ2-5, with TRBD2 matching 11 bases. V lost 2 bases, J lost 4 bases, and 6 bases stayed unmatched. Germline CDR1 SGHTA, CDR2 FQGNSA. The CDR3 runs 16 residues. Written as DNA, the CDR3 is TGTGCCAGCAGCTTAAATAGCGGGAGGGCCGGAGAGACCCAGTACTTC. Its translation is CASSLNSGRAGETQYF.

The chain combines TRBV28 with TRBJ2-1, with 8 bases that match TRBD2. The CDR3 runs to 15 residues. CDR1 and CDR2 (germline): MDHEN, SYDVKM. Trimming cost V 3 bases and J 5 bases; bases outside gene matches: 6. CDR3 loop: CASSLPGTRDNEQFF. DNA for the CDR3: TGTGCCAGCAGTTTGCCGGGGACTAGGGACAATGAGCAGTTCTTC.

The CDR3 spells CATNSRDRGLRSNQPQHF. The CDR3 nucleotides read TGTGCCACTAACTCGCGGGACAGGGGACTAAGGAGCAATCAGCCCCAGCATTTT. The chain employs TRBV28 and TRBJ1-5; TRBD1 matches 10 bases. Germline V CDR1 and CDR2: MDHEN, SYDVKM. With V trimmed by 10 bases and J by 1 base, 16 bases remained unmatched. CDR3 length equals 18 residues.

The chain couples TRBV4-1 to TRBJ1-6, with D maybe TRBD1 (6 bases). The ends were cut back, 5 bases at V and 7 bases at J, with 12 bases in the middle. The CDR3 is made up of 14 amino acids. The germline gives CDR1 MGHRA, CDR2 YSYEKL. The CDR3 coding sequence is TGCGCCAGCAGCAGCTACAGGGAAAATTCACCCCTCCACTTT. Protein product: CASSSYRENSPLHF.

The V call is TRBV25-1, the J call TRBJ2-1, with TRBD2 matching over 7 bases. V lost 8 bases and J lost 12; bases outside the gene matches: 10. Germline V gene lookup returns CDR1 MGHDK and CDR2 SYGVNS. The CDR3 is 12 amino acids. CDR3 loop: CASGFLGRAQFF. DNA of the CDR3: TGTGCCAGCGGCTTTTTAGGGAGGGCGCAGTTCTTC.

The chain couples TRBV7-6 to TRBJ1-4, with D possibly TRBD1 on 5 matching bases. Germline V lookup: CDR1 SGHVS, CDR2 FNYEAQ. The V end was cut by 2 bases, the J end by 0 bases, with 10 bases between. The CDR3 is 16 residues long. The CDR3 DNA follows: TGTGCCAGCAGCTTATTGGGGGGTACAACTAATGAAAAACTGTTTTTT. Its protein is CASSLLGGTTNEKLFF.

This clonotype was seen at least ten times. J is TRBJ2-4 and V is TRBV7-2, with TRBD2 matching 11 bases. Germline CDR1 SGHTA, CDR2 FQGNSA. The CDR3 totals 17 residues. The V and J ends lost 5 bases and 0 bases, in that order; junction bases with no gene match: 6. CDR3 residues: CASSQVGLAVAKNIQYF. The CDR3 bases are TGTGCCAGCAGCCAAGTGGGACTAGCGGTAGCCAAAAACATTCAGTACTTC. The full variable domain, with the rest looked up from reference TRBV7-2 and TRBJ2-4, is GAGVSQSPSNKVTEKGKDVELRCDPISGHTALYWYRQSLGQGLEFLIYFQGNSAPDKSGLPSDRFSAERTGGSVSTLTIQRTQQEDSAVYLCASSQVGLAVAKNIQYFGAGTRLSVL.

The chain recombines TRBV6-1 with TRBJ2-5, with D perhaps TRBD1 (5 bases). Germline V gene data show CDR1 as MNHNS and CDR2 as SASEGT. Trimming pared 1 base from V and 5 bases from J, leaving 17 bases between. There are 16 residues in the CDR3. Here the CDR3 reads CASSEGWAGLGETQYF. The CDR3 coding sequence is TGTGCCAGCAGTGAAGGGTGGGCAGGGTTAGGGGAGACCCAGTACTTC.

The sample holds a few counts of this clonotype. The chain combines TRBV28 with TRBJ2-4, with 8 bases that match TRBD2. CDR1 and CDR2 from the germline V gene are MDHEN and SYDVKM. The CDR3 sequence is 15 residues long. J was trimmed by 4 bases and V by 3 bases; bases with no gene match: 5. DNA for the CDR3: TGTGCCAGCAGTTTTTCAAGACTAGCGAAAAACATTCAGTACTTC. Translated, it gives CASSFSRLAKNIQYF.

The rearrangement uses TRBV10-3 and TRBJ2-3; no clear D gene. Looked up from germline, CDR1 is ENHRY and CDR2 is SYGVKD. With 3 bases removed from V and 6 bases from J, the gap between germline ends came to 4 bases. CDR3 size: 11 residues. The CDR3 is CAISDGDTQYF. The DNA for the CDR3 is TGTGCCATCAGTGATGGGGATACGCAGTATTTT.

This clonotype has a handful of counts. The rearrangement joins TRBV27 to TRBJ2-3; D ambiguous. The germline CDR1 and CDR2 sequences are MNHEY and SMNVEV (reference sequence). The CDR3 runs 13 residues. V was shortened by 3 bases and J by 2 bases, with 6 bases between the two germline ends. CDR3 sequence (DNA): TGTGCCAGCAGTTTTCACAACACAGATACGCAGTATTTT. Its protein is CASSFHNTDTQYF.

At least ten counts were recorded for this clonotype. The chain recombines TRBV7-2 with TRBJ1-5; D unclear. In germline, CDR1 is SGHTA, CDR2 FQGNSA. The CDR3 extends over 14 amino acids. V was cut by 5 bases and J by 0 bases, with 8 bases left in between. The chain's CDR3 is CASSAVDSNQPQHF. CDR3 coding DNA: TGTGCCAGCAGCGCAGTGGATAGCAATCAGCCCCAGCATTTT.

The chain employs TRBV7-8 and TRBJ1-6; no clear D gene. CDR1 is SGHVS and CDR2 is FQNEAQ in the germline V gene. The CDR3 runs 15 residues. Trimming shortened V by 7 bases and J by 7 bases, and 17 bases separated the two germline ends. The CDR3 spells CASTGGGSLNSPLHF. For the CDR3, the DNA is TGTGCCAGCACGGGAGGAGGGTCACTCAATTCACCCCTCCACTTT.

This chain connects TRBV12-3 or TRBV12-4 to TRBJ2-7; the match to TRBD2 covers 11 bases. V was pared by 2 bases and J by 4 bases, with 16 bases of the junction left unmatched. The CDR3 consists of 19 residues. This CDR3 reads CASSLWGLAAPGYGYEQYF. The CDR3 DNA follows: TGTGCCAGCAGTTTATGGGGACTAGCGGCCCCGGGTTATGGTTACGAGCAGTACTTC.

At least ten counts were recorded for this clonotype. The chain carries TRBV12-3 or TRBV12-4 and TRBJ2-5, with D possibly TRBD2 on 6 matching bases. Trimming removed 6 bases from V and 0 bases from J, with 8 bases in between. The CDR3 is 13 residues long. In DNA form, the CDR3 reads TGTGCCAGCAGCCGGGACTACCAAGAGACCCAGTACTTC. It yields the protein CASSRDYQETQYF.

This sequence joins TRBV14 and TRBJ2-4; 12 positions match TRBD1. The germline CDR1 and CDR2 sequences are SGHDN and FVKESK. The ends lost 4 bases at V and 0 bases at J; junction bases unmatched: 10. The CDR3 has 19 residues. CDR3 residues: CASSLNRDRGHLAKNIQYF. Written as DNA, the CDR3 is TGTGCCAGCAGCCTCAACCGGGACAGGGGGCATTTAGCCAAAAACATTCAGTACTTC.

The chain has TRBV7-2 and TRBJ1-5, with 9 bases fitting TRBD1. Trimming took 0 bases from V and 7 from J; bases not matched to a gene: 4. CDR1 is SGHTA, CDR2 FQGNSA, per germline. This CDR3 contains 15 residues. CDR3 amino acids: CASSLAGTGRQPQHF. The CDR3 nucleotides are TGTGCCAGCAGCTTAGCCGGGACAGGGAGGCAGCCCCAGCATTTT.

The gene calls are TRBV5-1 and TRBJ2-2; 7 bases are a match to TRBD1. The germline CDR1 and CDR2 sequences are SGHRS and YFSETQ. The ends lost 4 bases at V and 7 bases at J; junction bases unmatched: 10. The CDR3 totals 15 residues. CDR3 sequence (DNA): TGCGCCAGCAGCCCCGCCACAGGGGCTAACGGGGAGCTGTTTTTT. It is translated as CASSPATGANGELFF.

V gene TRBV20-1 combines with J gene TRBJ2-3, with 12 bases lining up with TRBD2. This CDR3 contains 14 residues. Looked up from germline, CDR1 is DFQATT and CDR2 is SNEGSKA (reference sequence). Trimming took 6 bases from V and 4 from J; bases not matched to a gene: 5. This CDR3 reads CSASSGRAPDTQYF. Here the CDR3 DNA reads TGCAGTGCCTCTAGCGGGAGGGCCCCAGATACGCAGTATTTT.

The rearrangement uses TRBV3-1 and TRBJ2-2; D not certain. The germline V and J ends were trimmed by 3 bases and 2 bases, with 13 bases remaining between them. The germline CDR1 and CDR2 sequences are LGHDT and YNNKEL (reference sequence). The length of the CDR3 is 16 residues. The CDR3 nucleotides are TGTGCCAGCAGCCAGGTGGCCAGCACCAACACCGGGGAGCTGTTTTTT. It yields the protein CASSQVASTNTGELFF.

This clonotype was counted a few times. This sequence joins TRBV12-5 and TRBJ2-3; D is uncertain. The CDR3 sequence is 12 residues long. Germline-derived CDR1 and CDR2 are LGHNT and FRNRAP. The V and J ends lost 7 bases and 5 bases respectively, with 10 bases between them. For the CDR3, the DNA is TGTGCTAGTGCCTCTTTTGGAGATACGCAGTATTTT. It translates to CASASFGDTQYF.

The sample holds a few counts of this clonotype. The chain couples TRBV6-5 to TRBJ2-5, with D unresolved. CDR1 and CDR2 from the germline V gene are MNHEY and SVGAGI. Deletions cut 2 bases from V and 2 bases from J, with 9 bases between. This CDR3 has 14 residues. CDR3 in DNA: TGTGCCAGCAGTTACGCTAGGCGTCAAGAGACCCAGTACTTC. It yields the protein CASSYARRQETQYF.

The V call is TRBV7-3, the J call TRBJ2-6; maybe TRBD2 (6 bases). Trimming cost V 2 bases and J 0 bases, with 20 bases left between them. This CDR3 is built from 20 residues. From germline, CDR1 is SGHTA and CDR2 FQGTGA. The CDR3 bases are TGTGCCAGCAGCTTACTACCGCGGGGTGTACTAGACTCTGGGGCCAACGTCCTGACTTTC. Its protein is CASSLLPRGVLDSGANVLTF.

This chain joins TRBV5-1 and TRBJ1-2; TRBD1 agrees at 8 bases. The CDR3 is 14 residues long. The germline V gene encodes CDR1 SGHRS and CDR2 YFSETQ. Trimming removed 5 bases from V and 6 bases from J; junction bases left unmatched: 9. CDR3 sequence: CASSLQGAGDGYTF. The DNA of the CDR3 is TGCGCCAGCAGTCTCCAGGGGGCTGGGGATGGCTACACCTTC. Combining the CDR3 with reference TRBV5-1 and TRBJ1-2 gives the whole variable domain KAGVTQTPRYLIKTRGQQVTLSCSPISGHRSVSWYQQTPGQGLQFLFEYFSETQRNKGNFPGRFSGRQFSNSRSEMNVSTLELGDSALYLCASSLQGAGDGYTFGSGTRLTVV.

CDR3 residues: CASSLPDRGPDYGYTF. Here the CDR3 DNA reads TGTGCCAGCAGTTTACCCGACAGGGGGCCGGACTATGGCTACACCTTC. The rearrangement joins TRBV12-3 or TRBV12-4 to TRBJ1-2; 10 bases align to TRBD1. V lost 2 bases to trimming and J lost 3 bases; unmatched junction nucleotides: 6. This CDR3 region has 16 residues.

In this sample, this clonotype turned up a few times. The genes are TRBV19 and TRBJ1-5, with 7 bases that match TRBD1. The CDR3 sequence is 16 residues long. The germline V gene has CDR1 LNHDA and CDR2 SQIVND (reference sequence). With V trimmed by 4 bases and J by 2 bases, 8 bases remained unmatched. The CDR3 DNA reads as TGTGCCAGTAGTAGGGGACAGCTAAGCGGCAATCAGCCCCAGCATTTT. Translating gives CASSRGQLSGNQPQHF.

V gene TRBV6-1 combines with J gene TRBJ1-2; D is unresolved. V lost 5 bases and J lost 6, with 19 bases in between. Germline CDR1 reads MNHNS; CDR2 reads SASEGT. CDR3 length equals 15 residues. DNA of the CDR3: TGTGCCAGCAGTTCCTCCTCCGGGATAAGGGATGGCTACACCTTC. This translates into CASSSSSGIRDGYTF.